The 4 T cell receptor beta chains below all came from one sample that was sequenced in a study of blood T cell repertoires in COVID-19. This table comes from immunoSEQ multiplex PCR, and its TCRdb copy is limited to in-frame clones, with some not included. This sample has about 140,000 clones, with roughly 84% found just once. The sample taken for sequencing was peripheral blood. Receptors originate from a human donor with acute or convalescent COVID-19. The donor label of this sample is uncertain.

The V gene is TRBV19, the J gene TRBJ1-4, with TRBD1 matching over 9 bases. The trim removed 5 bases at V and 8 bases at J, leaving 12 bases unmatched. Germline V gene lookup returns CDR1 LNHDA and CDR2 SQIVND (reference sequence). This CDR3 is 16 amino acids long. The CDR3 DNA is TGTGCCAGTAGTCCGAGGACAGGGGACGGGCGCGAAAAACTGTTTTTT. Translated: CASSPRTGDGREKLFF.

The chain links TRBV27 to TRBJ2-1; no clear D gene. V was trimmed by 5 bases and J by 2 bases, leaving 7 bases between them. The CDR3 has 13 residues. The germline CDR1 and CDR2 sequences are MNHEY and SMNVEV (reference sequence). This CDR3 is CASSHGAYNEQFF. The DNA of the CDR3 is TGTGCCAGCAGTCATGGAGCCTACAATGAGCAGTTCTTC.

J is TRBJ2-1 and V is TRBV12-5, with 10 bases matching TRBD1. V gave up 6 bases and J gave up 8 bases; unmatched junction bases: 7. The CDR3 has 14 amino acids. Germline-derived CDR1 and CDR2 are LGHNT and FRNRAP. The CDR3 bases are TGTGCTAGTGGGCCGGGACAGGGGTTAGATGAGCAGTTCTTC. Protein sequence: CASGPGQGLDEQFF.

As to this clone: The same CDR3 can be traced to other DNA sequences in this sample. V is TRBV7-2 and J is TRBJ2-1; 7 nucleotides line up with TRBD1. Per the germline V gene, CDR1 is SGHTA and CDR2 is FQGNSA. V lost 1 base, J lost 0 bases, and 3 bases stayed unmatched. The CDR3 runs 16 residues. CDR3 nucleotide sequence: TGTGCCAGCAGCTTAGTTGCAGGGGGCTCCTACAATGAGCAGTTCTTC. This encodes CASSLVAGGSYNEQFF.